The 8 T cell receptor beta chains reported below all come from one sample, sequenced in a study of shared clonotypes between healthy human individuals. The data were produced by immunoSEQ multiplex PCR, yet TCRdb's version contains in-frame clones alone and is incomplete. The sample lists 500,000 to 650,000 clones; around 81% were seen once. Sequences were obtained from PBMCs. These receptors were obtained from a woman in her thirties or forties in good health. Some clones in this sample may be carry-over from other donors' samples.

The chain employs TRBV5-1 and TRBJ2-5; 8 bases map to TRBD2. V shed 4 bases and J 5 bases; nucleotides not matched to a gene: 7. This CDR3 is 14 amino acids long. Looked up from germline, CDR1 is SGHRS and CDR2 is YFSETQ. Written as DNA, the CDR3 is TGCGCCAGCAGCCCCGGGACTAGAAGGGAGACCCAGTACTTC. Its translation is CASSPGTRRETQYF.

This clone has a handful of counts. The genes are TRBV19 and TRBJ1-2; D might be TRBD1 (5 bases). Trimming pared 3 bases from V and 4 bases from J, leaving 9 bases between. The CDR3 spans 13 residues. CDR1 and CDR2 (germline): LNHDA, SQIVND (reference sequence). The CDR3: CASSIGGSYGYTF. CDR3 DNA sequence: TGTGCCAGTAGTATCGGGGGAAGCTATGGCTACACCTTC.

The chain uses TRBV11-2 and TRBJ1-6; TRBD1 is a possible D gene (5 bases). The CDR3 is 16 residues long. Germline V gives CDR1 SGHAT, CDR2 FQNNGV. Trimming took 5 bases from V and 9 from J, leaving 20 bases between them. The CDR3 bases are TGTGCCAGCAGCCTTCTCGGCAGGGAGGTTATTTCACCCCTCCACTTT. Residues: CASSLLGREVISPLHF.

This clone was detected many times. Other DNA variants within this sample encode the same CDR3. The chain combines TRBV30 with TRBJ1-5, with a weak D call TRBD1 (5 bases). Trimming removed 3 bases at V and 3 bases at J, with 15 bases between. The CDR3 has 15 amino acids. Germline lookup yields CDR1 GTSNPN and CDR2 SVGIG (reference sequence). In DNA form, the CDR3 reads TGTGCCTGGAGCAAGGGGCAGCTAGACAATCAGCCCCAGCATTTT. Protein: CAWSKGQLDNQPQHF. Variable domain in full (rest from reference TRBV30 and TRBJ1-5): SQTIHQWPATLVQPVGSPLSLECTVEGTSNPNLYWYRQAAGRGLQLLFYSVGIGQISSEVPQNLSASRPQDRQFILSSKKLLLSDSGFYLCAWSKGQLDNQPQHFGDGTRLSIL.

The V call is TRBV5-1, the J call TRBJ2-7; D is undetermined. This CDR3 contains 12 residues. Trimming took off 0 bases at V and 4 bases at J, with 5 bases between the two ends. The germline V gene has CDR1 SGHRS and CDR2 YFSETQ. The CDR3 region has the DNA TGCGCCAGCAGCTTGGAAGCTTACGAGCAGTACTTC. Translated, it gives CASSLEAYEQYF.

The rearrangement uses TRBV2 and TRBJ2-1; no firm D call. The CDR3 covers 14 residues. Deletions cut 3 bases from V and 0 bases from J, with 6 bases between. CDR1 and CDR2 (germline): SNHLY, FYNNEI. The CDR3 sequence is CASSDISSYNEQFF. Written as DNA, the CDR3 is TGTGCCAGCAGTGATATAAGCTCCTACAATGAGCAGTTCTTC. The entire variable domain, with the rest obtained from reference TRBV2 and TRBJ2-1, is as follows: EPEVTQTPSHQVTQMGQEVILRCVPISNHLYFYWYRQILGQKVEFLVSFYNNEISEKSEIFDDQFSVERPDGSNFTLKIRSTKLEDSAMYFCASSDISSYNEQFFGPGTRLTVL.

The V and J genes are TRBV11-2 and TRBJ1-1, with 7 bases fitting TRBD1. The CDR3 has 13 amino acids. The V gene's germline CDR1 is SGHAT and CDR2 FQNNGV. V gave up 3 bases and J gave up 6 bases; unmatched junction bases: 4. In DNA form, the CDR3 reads TGTGCCAGCAGCTTCTACAGGGGAGCTGAAGCTTTCTTT. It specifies CASSFYRGAEAFF.

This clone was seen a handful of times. The CDR3 protein is CASSVGGNTDTQYF. Here the CDR3 DNA reads TGCGCCAGCAGCGTTGGGGGCAACACAGATACGCAGTATTTT. The chain carries TRBV5-1 and TRBJ2-3, with a tentative D call TRBD1 (6 bases). This CDR3 contains 14 residues. Germline V gene sequence: CDR1 SGHRS, CDR2 YFSETQ. V shed 4 bases and J shed 2 bases, with 11 bases lying between them.